The TCR beta chain described here comes from a study of T cell repertoires in cytomegalovirus infection. At the level of the study: An indication of both CMV infection and matching HLA type came from public TCR beta signatures.

Each CDR3 protein gets one entry after TCRdb re-called the reads with MiXCR. The sample contains about 140,000 distinct CDR3 sequences, about 6.5% of which appear only once. Trimming left V 1 base short and J 4 bases short, with 13 bases between. The CDR3 consists of 15 residues. CDR1 and CDR2 (germline): SGHTA, FQGNSA. This clonotype showed up many times. Its antigen is undetermined. Points from the study as a whole: CMV-specific TCR beta clonotypes restricted by HLA-C were the ones dominating the ex vivo response. Public TCR beta family frequency separated CMV-and-HLA carriers, including in an independent cohort.

This receptor was identified in a human donor in good health (CMV status not recorded). Some clones in this sample may be carry-over from other donors' samples. Source material: PBMCs. The chain is built from TRBV7-2 and TRBJ1-2, with D unresolved. This CDR3 is CASSLGGVPLYGYTF. The CDR3 nucleotides are TGTGCCAGCAGCTTAGGGGGTGTACCGCTCTATGGCTACACCTTC.